Presented here are 32 T cell receptor beta chains from one specimen sequenced in a study of shared clonotypes between healthy human individuals. Sequencing was performed with immunoSEQ multiplex PCR; in TCRdb, only in-frame clones are kept and a portion is missing. The sample yields about 380,000 clones, approximately 96% seen once. The material sequenced was memory CD8+ T cells sorted from blood. Specified subset: CD45RO+ cells pooled with CCR7-negative TemRA cells. Receptors were obtained from a man aged 25-45 years in good health.

The chain joins TRBV27 to TRBJ2-1, with D possibly being TRBD2 (6 bases). The V end lost 3 bases, the J end lost 0 bases, and 9 bases lay between the germline ends. The CDR3 has 15 residues. CDR1 MNHEY and CDR2 SMNVEV come from the germline V gene (reference sequence). CDR3 loop: CASSFLGGSYNEQFF. DNA of the CDR3: TGTGCCAGCAGTTTTTTGGGGGGCTCCTACAATGAGCAGTTCTTC.

The rearrangement uses TRBV5-1 and TRBJ1-2; 7 nucleotides align to TRBD1. CDR3 length: 14 residues. Unmatched junction bases numbered 2, after V lost 2 bases and J lost 1 base. Germline CDR1 is SGHRS and CDR2 is YFSETQ. Written as DNA, the CDR3 is TGCGCCAGCAGCTTCTGGGACAGTAACTATGGCTACACCTTC. Translation gives CASSFWDSNYGYTF.

This clone was found once. The chain is built from TRBV10-3 and TRBJ2-5, with unresolved D. Trimming took off 5 bases at V and 1 base at J, with 14 bases between the two ends. The CDR3 runs 15 residues. Germline CDR1 is ENHRY and CDR2 is SYGVKD. The DNA of the CDR3 is TGTGCCATCAGTCAAACAAGCGCCCTCCAAGAGACCCAGTACTTC. This sequence encodes CAISQTSALQETQYF.

This chain links TRBV5-1 with TRBJ2-5; tentatively, D is TRBD1 (5 bases). Germline V gives CDR1 SGHRS, CDR2 YFSETQ. The CDR3 has 14 residues. The ends were cut back, 4 bases at V and 1 base at J, with 11 bases in the middle. CDR3 loop: CASSLRTTQETQYF. The CDR3, as DNA: TGCGCCAGCAGCCTACGGACAACCCAAGAGACCCAGTACTTC.

The chain links TRBV28 to TRBJ2-2; 8 bases agree with TRBD1. The ends lost 5 bases at V and 7 bases at J; junction bases unmatched: 6. CDR1 and CDR2 from the germline V gene are MDHEN and SYDVKM. The CDR3 is 14 amino acids. CDR3 residues: CASSDDRGNGELFF. The CDR3 nucleotides are TGTGCCAGCAGTGATGACAGGGGTAACGGGGAGCTGTTTTTT.

The gene calls are TRBV6-4 and TRBJ2-7, with a possible D match to TRBD1 (7 bases). From germline, CDR1 is MRHNA and CDR2 SNTAGT. The CDR3 has 13 residues. With 6 bases removed from V and 3 bases from J, the gap between germline ends came to 12 bases. The CDR3 sequence: CASRRQGLYEQYF. For the CDR3, the DNA is TGTGCCAGCAGAAGACAGGGACTCTACGAGCAGTACTTC.

The chain recombines TRBV28 with TRBJ2-1; 9 bases fit TRBD2. The length of the CDR3 is 16 residues. V trimming: 5 bases; J trimming: 7 bases; junction bases outside the gene matches: 12. Germline V gene lookup returns CDR1 MDHEN and CDR2 SYDVKM. CDR3 amino acids: CASSVGASGMTNEQFF. The CDR3 DNA reads as TGTGCCAGCAGTGTAGGGGCTAGCGGGATGACAAATGAGCAGTTCTTC.

The rearrangement joins TRBV5-1 to TRBJ2-5; TRBD2 matches at 14 bases. The V gene end was trimmed by 2 bases and the J gene end by 3 bases; junction bases not matched to a gene: 6. This CDR3 spans 17 amino acids. The germline V gene encodes CDR1 SGHRS and CDR2 YFSETQ. The CDR3 nucleotides read TGCGCCAGCAGCTTCGGGACTAGCGGGAGAGGGGAAGAGACCCAGTACTTC. Its protein is CASSFGTSGRGEETQYF. The full variable domain, completed using reference TRBV5-1 and TRBJ2-5, is KAGVTQTPRYLIKTRGQQVTLSCSPISGHRSVSWYQQTPGQGLQFLFEYFSETQRNKGNFPGRFSGRQFSNSRSEMNVSTLELGDSALYLCASSFGTSGRGEETQYFGPGTRLLVL.

The rearrangement links TRBV11-2 to TRBJ1-2, with a possible D match to TRBD1 (6 bases). This CDR3 spans 14 amino acids. Germline-derived CDR1 and CDR2 are SGHAT and FQNNGV. Trimming pared 2 bases from V and 1 base from J, leaving 8 bases between. DNA of the CDR3: TGTGCCAGCAGCTTACGGGGGCTTAACTATGGCTACACCTTC. Translated, it gives CASSLRGLNYGYTF.

This chain uses TRBV5-1 with TRBJ2-5; D uncertain. Trimming pared 0 bases from V and 1 base from J, leaving 7 bases between. The CDR3 covers 14 residues. CDR1 is SGHRS and CDR2 is YFSETQ in the germline V gene. In DNA, the CDR3 is TGCGCCAGCAGCTTGGCAGTATCCCAAGAGACCCAGTACTTC. Translation: CASSLAVSQETQYF. Together with reference TRBV5-1 and TRBJ2-5, the CDR3 gives the full variable domain: KAGVTQTPRYLIKTRGQQVTLSCSPISGHRSVSWYQQTPGQGLQFLFEYFSETQRNKGNFPGRFSGRQFSNSRSEMNVSTLELGDSALYLCASSLAVSQETQYFGPGTRLLVL.

As for this clone: The same CDR3 can be traced to other DNA sequences in this sample. This chain connects TRBV30 to TRBJ1-1; D is undetermined. Trimming pared 0 bases from V and 4 bases from J, leaving 3 bases between. Germline V gene lookup returns CDR1 GTSNPN and CDR2 SVGIG (reference sequence). There are 11 residues in the CDR3. DNA of the CDR3: TGTGCCTGGAGTGTGCTCACTGAAGCTTTCTTT. Translating gives CAWSVLTEAFF. Variable domain in full (rest from reference TRBV30 and TRBJ1-1): SQTIHQWPATLVQPVGSPLSLECTVEGTSNPNLYWYRQAAGRGLQLLFYSVGIGQISSEVPQNLSASRPQDRQFILSSKKLLLSDSGFYLCAWSVLTEAFFGQGTRLTVV.

The gene calls are TRBV7-9 and TRBJ2-7; D tentatively reads TRBD1 or TRBD2 (5 bases each). The CDR3 has 13 amino acids. Germline V gene sequence: CDR1 SEHNR, CDR2 FQNEAQ (reference sequence). Between the trimmed V and J ends, which lost 8 bases and 0 bases, there was a span of 11 bases. CDR3 in amino acids: CASAGRDSYEQYF. The CDR3 nucleotides read TGTGCCAGCGCGGGCAGGGACTCCTACGAGCAGTACTTC.

The chain recombines TRBV4-1 with TRBJ2-2, with D perhaps matching TRBD2 (6 bases). This CDR3 is built from 14 residues. Germline values: CDR1 MGHRA, CDR2 YSYEKL. Trimming stripped 4 bases from V and 4 bases from J, with 10 bases between. The CDR3 reads CASSRRGFTGELFF. CDR3 DNA sequence: TGCGCCAGCAGCCGCCGGGGGTTCACCGGGGAGCTGTTTTTT.

The V and J genes are TRBV29-1 and TRBJ2-7; D unresolved. V lost 4 bases, J lost 5 bases, and 15 bases lay in between. Per germline, CDR1 SQVTM and CDR2 ANQGSEA. The CDR3 is made up of 13 amino acids. The DNA for the CDR3 is TGCAGCGTTGGTGAGACCTCTTCGAACGAGCAGTACTTC. It yields the protein CSVGETSSNEQYF.

This chain uses TRBV5-7 with TRBJ1-6; 8 positions match TRBD1. TRBV5-7 is assigned to the ORF class and has an uncertain function. This CDR3 spans 16 amino acids. After removal of 0 bases from V and 8 bases from J, the junction contained 7 bases not matched to a gene. CDR3 in DNA: TGTGCCAGCAGCTTGGTAGGGACAGGCCCGCATTCACCCCTCCACTTT. Translating gives CASSLVGTGPHSPLHF.

The chain recombines TRBV11-1 with TRBJ2-7, with 15 bases that match TRBD2. V gave up 4 bases and J gave up 4 bases; unmatched junction bases: 2. The CDR3 length is 15 residues. Germline CDR1 and CDR2: SGHAT and FQDESV (reference sequence). The CDR3 sequence is CASSSGLAGGYEQYF. The CDR3 DNA reads TGTGCCAGCAGCTCTGGACTAGCGGGAGGGTACGAGCAGTACTTC.

The V and J genes are TRBV28 and TRBJ2-5; a weak D match, TRBD2 (5 bases). The germline CDR1 and CDR2 sequences are MDHEN and SYDVKM. The CDR3 contains 12 residues. V was cut by 8 bases and J by 4 bases, with 11 bases left in between. The CDR3 DNA is TGTGCCAGCCTGGGCGGACTAGAGACCCAGTACTTC. Translating gives CASLGGLETQYF.

In its sample, this clone was seen once. V and J are TRBV28 and TRBJ2-2, with TRBD2 as a possible D gene (7 bases). V was pared by 2 bases and J by 3 bases, with 16 bases between. This CDR3 is 17 amino acids long. CDR1 MDHEN and CDR2 SYDVKM come from the germline V gene. The DNA for the CDR3 is TGTGCCAGCAGTTTAGCCTCGAGGGGGGGATACACCGGGGAGCTGTTTTTT. It specifies CASSLASRGGYTGELFF.

The rearrangement links TRBV9 to TRBJ2-1; 12 positions agree with TRBD1. The CDR3 is 15 amino acids. Germline V gives CDR1 SGDLS, CDR2 YYNGEE. The J segment lost 6 bases and the V segment lost 0 bases, leaving 1 base of the junction unmatched. For the CDR3, the DNA is TGTGCCAGCAGCGTAGGGGGACAGGGGGCCAATGAGCAGTTCTTC. Protein product: CASSVGGQGANEQFF. Full variable domain (rest looked up from reference TRBV9 and TRBJ2-1): DSGVTQTPKHLITATGQRVTLRCSPRSGDLSVYWYQQSLDQGLQFLIQYYNGEERAKGNILERFSAQQFPDLHSELNLSSLELGDSALYFCASSVGGQGANEQFFGPGTRLTVL.

The gene calls are TRBV7-2 and TRBJ2-5, with a possible D match to TRBD2 (6 bases). Trimming took 5 bases from V and 2 from J, leaving 12 bases between them. CDR3 size: 14 residues. Germline CDR1 reads SGHTA; CDR2 reads FQGNSA. CDR3 DNA sequence: TGTGCCAGCAGCCCCCGGCTAGCGCAAGAGACCCAGTACTTC. Its translation is CASSPRLAQETQYF.

The genes are TRBV5-4 and TRBJ2-3; 7 nucleotides match TRBD2. The J segment lost 0 bases and the V segment lost 4 bases, leaving 5 bases of the junction unmatched. Germline-derived CDR1 and CDR2 are SGHNT and YYREEE (reference sequence). The CDR3 has 15 residues. The CDR3 spells CASSAGAPSTDTQYF. In DNA form, the CDR3 reads TGTGCCAGCAGCGCGGGAGCCCCTAGCACAGATACGCAGTATTTT.

The rearrangement joins TRBV4-1 to TRBJ2-1; unclear D gene. Trimming removed 0 bases at V and 1 base at J, with 13 bases between. The CDR3 spans 17 residues. Germline CDR1 reads MGHRA; CDR2 reads YSYEKL. The DNA for the CDR3 is TGCGCCAGCAGCCAAGATCTGTGGGTGACTTCCTACAATGAGCAGTTCTTC. Its protein product is CASSQDLWVTSYNEQFF.

The V and J genes are TRBV7-3 and TRBJ2-3; the match to TRBD2 covers 8 bases. J gave up 3 bases and V 1 base, and 9 bases lay outside the gene matches. The CDR3 covers 17 residues. In germline, CDR1 is SGHTA, CDR2 FQGTGA. In nucleotides, the CDR3 is TGTGCCAGCAGCTTAAATCCAGCGGGAGTGGTTACAGATACGCAGTATTTT. Translation gives CASSLNPAGVVTDTQYF.

V and J are TRBV27 and TRBJ1-2; possible D gene TRBD1, 6 bases. V lost 11 bases and J lost 10, with 17 bases in between. The germline CDR1 and CDR2 sequences are MNHEY and SMNVEV (reference sequence). The CDR3 sequence is 11 residues long. In nucleotides, the CDR3 is TGTGCCTCAAGAAGGGGGGTAGACTACACCTTC. It is translated as CASRRGVDYTF.

The CDR3 region is CASSLFRGGELFF. The CDR3, as DNA: TGTGCCAGCAGTTTATTTAGGGGAGGGGAGCTGTTTTTT. The V gene is TRBV27, the J gene TRBJ2-2; maybe TRBD1 (5 bases). CDR1 and CDR2 (germline): MNHEY, SMNVEV (reference sequence). V lost 1 base and J lost 8, with 8 bases in between. This CDR3 comprises 13 residues.

This clone appeared once. The genes are TRBV19 and TRBJ1-2; D may be TRBD1 (6 bases). V was pared by 3 bases and J by 7 bases, with 15 bases between. The germline CDR1 and CDR2 sequences are LNHDA and SQIVND (reference sequence). This CDR3 has 14 amino acids. Here the CDR3 reads CASSMKAGAFGYTF. For the CDR3, the DNA is TGTGCCAGTAGTATGAAGGCGGGGGCCTTTGGCTACACCTTC.

V gene TRBV18 combines with J gene TRBJ1-1; 8 bases align to TRBD1. The CDR3 totals 15 residues. Trimming took 5 bases from V and 1 from J; bases not matched to a gene: 6. Looked up from germline, CDR1 is KGHSH and CDR2 is LQKENI. The CDR3 region is CASSYQQGENTEAFF. The CDR3 DNA reads TGTGCCAGCTCATATCAACAGGGGGAGAACACTGAAGCTTTCTTT.

The gene calls are TRBV6-5 and TRBJ2-1, with 9 nucleotides matching TRBD2. Looked up from germline, CDR1 is MNHEY and CDR2 is SVGAGI. The CDR3 extends over 15 amino acids. The trim removed 5 bases at V and 3 bases at J, leaving 5 bases unmatched. The CDR3: CASSPVAGVYNEQFF. The CDR3 nucleotides are TGTGCCAGCAGTCCGGTAGCGGGAGTCTACAATGAGCAGTTCTTC.

The CDR3 DNA follows: TGTGCCAGCAGCGAACAGGGGTACACTGAAGCTTTCTTT. Translated, it gives CASSEQGYTEAFF. The gene calls are TRBV28 and TRBJ1-1; TRBD1 agrees at 7 bases. Germline V gene data show CDR1 as MDHEN and CDR2 as SYDVKM. Trimming at V came to 6 bases and at J to 3 bases, leaving 4 bases not matched to a gene. The CDR3 loop spans 13 amino acids.

The V and J genes are TRBV27 and TRBJ2-7; TRBD1 might be the D (6 bases). Trimming took 5 bases from V and 3 from J, leaving 14 bases between them. Germline lookup yields CDR1 MNHEY and CDR2 SMNVEV (reference sequence). CDR3 length: 14 residues. The CDR3 DNA is TGTGCCAGCAGTGCCCGGGACACAGGCTACGAGCAGTACTTC. Residues: CASSARDTGYEQYF.

This clone was seen only once. The CDR3 reads CASSLNQGEQFF. CDR3 coding DNA: TGTGCCAGCAGCTTAAACCAAGGCGAGCAGTTCTTC. This chain uses TRBV7-3 with TRBJ2-1; no firm D call. Germline V lookup: CDR1 SGHTA, CDR2 FQGTGA. The CDR3 is made up of 12 amino acids. V was pared by 1 base and J by 10 bases, with 8 bases between. The full variable domain, in which reference TRBV7-3 and TRBJ2-1 provide the parts outside the CDR3, is GAGVSQTPSNKVTEKGKYVELRCDPISGHTALYWYRQSLGQGPEFLIYFQGTGAADDSGLPNDRFFAVRPEGSVSTLKIQRTERGDSAVYLCASSLNQGEQFFGPGTRLTVL.

The chain recombines TRBV11-3 with TRBJ1-1; D may be TRBD1 (5 bases). The CDR3 runs 12 residues. Trimming took off 1 base at V and 8 bases at J, with 8 bases between the two ends. Germline assignment: CDR1 SGHNT and CDR2 YENEEA. The CDR3 is CASSLGGGEAFF. The CDR3 coding sequence is TGTGCCAGCAGCTTAGGGGGCGGGGAAGCTTTCTTT.